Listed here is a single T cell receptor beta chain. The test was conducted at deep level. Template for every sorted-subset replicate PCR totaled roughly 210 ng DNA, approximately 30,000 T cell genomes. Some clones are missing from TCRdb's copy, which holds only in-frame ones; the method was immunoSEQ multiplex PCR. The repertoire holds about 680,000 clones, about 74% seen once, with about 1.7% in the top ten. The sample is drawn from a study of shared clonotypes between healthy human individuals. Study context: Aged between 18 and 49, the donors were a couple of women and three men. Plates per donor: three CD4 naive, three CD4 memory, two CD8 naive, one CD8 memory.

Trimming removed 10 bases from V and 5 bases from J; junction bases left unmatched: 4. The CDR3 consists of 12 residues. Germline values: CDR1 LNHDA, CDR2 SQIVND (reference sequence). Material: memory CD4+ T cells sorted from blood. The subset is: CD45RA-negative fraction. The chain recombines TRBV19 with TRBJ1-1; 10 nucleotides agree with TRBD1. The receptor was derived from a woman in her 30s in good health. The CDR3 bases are TGTGCCACTGGGACAGGGGTTACTGAAGCTTTCTTT. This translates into CATGTGVTEAFF.